This record looks at one T cell receptor beta chain sequence and its context. CD45RO-negative cells were positively selected for CCR7, leaving out terminally differentiated effector memory CD45RA+ cells. The data belong to a study of shared clonotypes between healthy human individuals. After removal of 6 bases from V and 2 bases from J, the junction contained 5 bases not matched to a gene. The length of the CDR3 is 15 residues. CDR1 is MDHEN, CDR2 SYDVKM, per germline. Investigators spread the genomic DNA of each subset evenly over several immunoSEQ plates. Using immunoSEQ multiplex PCR, the repertoire was profiled, and TCRdb retains in-frame clones only, with some absent. The profile covers 1.5 million to 2.5 million clones, with about 95% appearing a single time and 1.2% taken by the ten largest.

Sequencing was carried out using naive CD8+ T cells sorted from blood. This receptor was obtained from a man aged 18 to 30 in good health. The rearrangement uses TRBV28 and TRBJ2-5, with 11 positions matching TRBD2. The CDR3 loop reads CASRNPSGGQETQYF. The CDR3 DNA is TGTGCCAGCAGGAATCCTAGCGGGGGGCAAGAGACCCAGTACTTC.